This T cell receptor (beta chain) was documented in a study of CD8 T cells in Susac syndrome (dated by TCRdb to between 2018 and 2021). Some background on the complete study: Among the sequenced Susac syndrome patients, five or six had clinically active disease and roughly eight were in clinical remission. The study used repertoire sequencing to test whether antigen drove CD8+ T cell activation and differentiation in Susac syndrome. At blood withdrawal, Susac syndrome patients were therapy-naive, treated with corticosteroids (with IVIg additionally given to some), or treated with IVIg alone. Clonality of the CD8+ T cell repertoire was compared between around 13 healthy donors, about 14 Susac syndrome patients and about 15 multiple sclerosis patients.

RNA was extracted using the RNeasy kit, and roughly 0.45 to 1 microgram was reverse transcribed with random hexamers. The immunoSEQ multiplex PCR assay, covering 54 Vbeta and 13 Jbeta segments, was used to amplify TCR beta CDR3 regions. To correct PCR amplification bias, a synthetic template baseline was used for both primer optimization and computational correction. For the original study's pipeline: Reads were assigned to V, D and J genes according to IMGT and analyzed in immunoSEQ Analyzer, with only productive sequences retained. Clonality was computed as one minus Shannon entropy normalized by log2 of the number of productive unique sequences. For each patient and control, public and private clones were evaluated within the 100 most prevalent clones. A clone was defined as Susac-specific if it was absent from the healthy and MS cohorts, from some 1,100 published viral clones and from other ImmuneACCESS disease sequences. TCRdb trimmed the raw reads at Q25, called clones with MiXCR and kept productive beta chains. Rows with one shared CDR3 protein collapse into an entry with the most common genes and DNA. TCRdb's processing, not the authors', yielded these V and J calls. The sample yields fewer than 150,000 distinct CDR3 sequences; 95% were counted once. The top ten clonotypes cover approximately 0.18% of the sample.

High-throughput TCR beta sequencing profiled peripheral blood CD8+ and CD4+ T cells from healthy donors, Susac syndrome patients and multiple sclerosis patients. Susac syndrome patients met recently defined diagnostic criteria for definite or probable disease. Bulk CD8+ and CD4+ T cells were purified by magnetic negative isolation, while CD8+ TEMRA cells were enriched using FACS. Blood was drawn into EDTA tubes, processed within 24 hours, and PBMCs were isolated by density gradient centrifugation. PBMCs intended for TCR sequencing were frozen in liquid nitrogen and were later thawed in a 37 degrees C water bath. The sorted or isolated CD4+, CD8+ and CD8+ TEMRA cells reached a purity of at least 90%. As encoded in the germline V gene, CDR1 is MDHEN while CDR2 is SYDVKM. From cysteine to phenylalanine, the CDR3 is 12 amino acids long. Only the CDR3 DNA is retained, 36 bases long and in frame from the first base. V is trimmed back by 5 bases and J by 9 bases, and the junction contains 1 base that no gene match accounts for.

Of note for this clonotype: There is no known antigen for this receptor. One base away there is no much larger clone; base qualities are not given.

The paper's findings and limits, for the study overall: Sixteen Susac-specific public clones were identified in the total CD8+ repertoire, and roughly five Susac-specific public clones were identified in the CD8+ TEMRA repertoire. The number of individuals in the TCR sequencing and HLA analysis was acknowledged as relatively small. Susac syndrome CD8+ repertoires showed clonal expansion, highest in CD8+ TEMRA cells and greater in clinically active than remitting patients.

The sequence derives from a human donor with Susac syndrome. The chain is assembled from TRBV28 and TRBJ2-1; a stretch of 10 junction bases matches TRBD2. Source material: CD8+ T cells from PBMCs. At the DNA level, the sequence is TGTGCCAGCAGTCTAGCGGGAGTTGAGCAGTTCTTC. It translates as CASSLAGVEQFF.